This T cell receptor beta chain was sequenced during a study of control samples from healthy donors and cancer patients. Profiled with immunoSEQ multiplex PCR; TCRdb holds only in-frame clones, not every one. Seen here are 100,000 or so clones, approximately 91% observed once, and the top ten hold approximately 1%. V lost 5 bases and J 8 bases, leaving 15 bases between the germline ends. This CDR3 has 13 residues. Germline CDR1 and CDR2: PRHDT and FYEKMQ (reference sequence). This TCR was sampled from a woman in her 30s in good health. The chain couples TRBV13 to TRBJ1-2, with a weak D call TRBD1 (6 bases). Sequencing input: blood. CDR3 bases: TGTGCCAGCAGCATCGACAGGAGTCGGGGCTACACCTTC. This sequence encodes CASSIDRSRGYTF.